This T cell receptor (beta chain) was found in a study of T cells in Graves' hyperthyroidism and ophthalmopathy. V gave up 6 bases and J gave up 6 bases, with 12 bases separating them. CDR3 length equals 13 residues. Looked up from germline, CDR1 is SGHDN and CDR2 is FVKESK. TCR beta CDR3 regions were amplified from RNA transcripts. HTBI primers were the set used in a first-round RT-PCR of the TCR CDR3. TCRdb called the multiplex PCR reads again in MiXCR, with one record for every CDR3 protein. The sample holds about 380,000 distinct CDR3 sequences, about 14% seen once. Sequencing input: blood. This sequence joins TRBV14 and TRBJ1-5; a possible D gene is TRBD1 (5 bases). The sequence was obtained from a young man with Graves' hyperthyroidism that later progressed to Graves' ophthalmopathy. The CDR3 protein is CASRRAGSQPQHF. The CDR3 coding sequence is TGTGCCAGCAGGAGGGCAGGGAGTCAGCCCCAGCATTTT.